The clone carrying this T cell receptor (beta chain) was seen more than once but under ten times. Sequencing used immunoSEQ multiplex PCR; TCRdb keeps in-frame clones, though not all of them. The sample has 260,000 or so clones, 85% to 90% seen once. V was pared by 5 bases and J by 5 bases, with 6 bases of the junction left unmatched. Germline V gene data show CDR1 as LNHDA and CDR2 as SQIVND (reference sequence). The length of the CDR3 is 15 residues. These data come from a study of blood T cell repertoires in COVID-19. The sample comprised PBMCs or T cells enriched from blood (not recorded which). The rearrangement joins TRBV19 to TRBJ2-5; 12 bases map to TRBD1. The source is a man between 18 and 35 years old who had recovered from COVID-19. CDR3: CASSPGQGARETQYF. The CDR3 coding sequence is TGTGCCAGTAGTCCGGGACAGGGGGCGCGCGAGACCCAGTACTTC.